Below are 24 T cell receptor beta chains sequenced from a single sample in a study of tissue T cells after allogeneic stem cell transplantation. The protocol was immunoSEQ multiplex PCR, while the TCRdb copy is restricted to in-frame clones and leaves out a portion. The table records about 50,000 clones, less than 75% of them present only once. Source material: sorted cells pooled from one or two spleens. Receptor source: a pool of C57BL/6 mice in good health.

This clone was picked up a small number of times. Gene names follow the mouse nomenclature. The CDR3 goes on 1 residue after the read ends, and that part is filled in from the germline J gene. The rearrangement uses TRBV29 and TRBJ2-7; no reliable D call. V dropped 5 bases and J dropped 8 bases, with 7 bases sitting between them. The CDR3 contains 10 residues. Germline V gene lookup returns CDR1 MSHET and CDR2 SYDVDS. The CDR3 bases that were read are TGTGCTAGCAGTAAACAGAAACAGTAC. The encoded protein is CASSKQKQY. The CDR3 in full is CASSKQKQYF.

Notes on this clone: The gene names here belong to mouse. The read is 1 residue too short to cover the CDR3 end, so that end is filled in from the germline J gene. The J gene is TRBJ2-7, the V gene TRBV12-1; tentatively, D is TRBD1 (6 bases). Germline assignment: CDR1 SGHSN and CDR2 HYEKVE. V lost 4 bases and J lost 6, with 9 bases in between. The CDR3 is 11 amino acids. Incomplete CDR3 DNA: TGTGCCAGCTCCAAGGGGGTTGAACAGTAC. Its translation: CASSKGVEQY. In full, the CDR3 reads CASSKGVEQYF.

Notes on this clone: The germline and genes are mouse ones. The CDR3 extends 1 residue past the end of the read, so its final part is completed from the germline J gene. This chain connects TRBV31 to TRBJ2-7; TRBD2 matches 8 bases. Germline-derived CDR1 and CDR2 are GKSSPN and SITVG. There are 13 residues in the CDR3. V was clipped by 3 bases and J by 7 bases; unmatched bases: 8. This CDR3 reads CAWSPDWGGEQYF. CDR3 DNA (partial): TGTGCCTGGAGCCCCGACTGGGGAGGGGAACAGTAC.

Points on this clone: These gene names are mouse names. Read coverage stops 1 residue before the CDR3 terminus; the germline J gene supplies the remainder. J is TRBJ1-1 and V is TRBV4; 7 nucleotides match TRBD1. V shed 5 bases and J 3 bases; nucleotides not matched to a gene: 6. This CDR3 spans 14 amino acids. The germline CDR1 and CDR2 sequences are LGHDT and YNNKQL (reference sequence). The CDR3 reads CASSPGGADTEVFF. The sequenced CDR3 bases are TGTGCCAGCAGCCCAGGGGGGGCGGACACAGAAGTCTTC.

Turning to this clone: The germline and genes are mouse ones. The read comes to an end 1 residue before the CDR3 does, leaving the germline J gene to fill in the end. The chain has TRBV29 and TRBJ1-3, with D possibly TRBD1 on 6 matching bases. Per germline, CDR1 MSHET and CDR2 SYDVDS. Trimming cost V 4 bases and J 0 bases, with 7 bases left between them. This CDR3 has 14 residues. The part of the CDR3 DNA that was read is TGTGCTAGCAGTTCGGGACATTCTGGAAATACGCTCTAT. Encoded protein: CASSSGHSGNTLY. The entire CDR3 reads CASSSGHSGNTLYF.

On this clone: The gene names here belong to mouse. The CDR3 bases that were read are TGTGCCAGCAACCGGGACAGGGGGAGTCAAAACACCTTGTAC. Translated: CASNRDRGSQNTLY. The CDR3 reads in full as CASNRDRGSQNTLYF. The chain combines TRBV19 with TRBJ2-4; TRBD1 aligns across 11 bases. With the read ending 1 residue before the CDR3 end, the germline J gene is used to fill in that end. Germline trimming cut 6 bases from V and 0 bases from J; bases unmatched to any gene: 3. The germline V gene has CDR1 FNHDT and CDR2 SITEND (reference sequence). CDR3 length: 15 residues.

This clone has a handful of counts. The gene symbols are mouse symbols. Incomplete CDR3 DNA: TGTGCCAGCAGTTTTGCCGAAAGATTATTT. Translated: CASSFAERLF. The CDR3 as a whole reads CASSFAERLFF. The chain uses TRBV14 and TRBJ1-4; D is unresolved. The CDR3 end lies 1 residue beyond the end of the read and is filled in from the germline J gene. Trimming stripped 2 bases from V and 7 bases from J, with 3 bases between. Germline values: CDR1 SGHDT, CDR2 FRDEAV. The CDR3 runs 11 residues.

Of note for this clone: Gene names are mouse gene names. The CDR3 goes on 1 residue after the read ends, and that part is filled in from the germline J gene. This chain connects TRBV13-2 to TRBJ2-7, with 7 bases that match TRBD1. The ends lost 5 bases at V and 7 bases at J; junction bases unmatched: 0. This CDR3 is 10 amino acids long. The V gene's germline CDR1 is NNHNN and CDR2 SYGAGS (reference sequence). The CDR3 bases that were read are TGTGCCAGCGGGGACAGGGAACAGTAC. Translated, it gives CASGDREQY. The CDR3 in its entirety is CASGDREQYF.

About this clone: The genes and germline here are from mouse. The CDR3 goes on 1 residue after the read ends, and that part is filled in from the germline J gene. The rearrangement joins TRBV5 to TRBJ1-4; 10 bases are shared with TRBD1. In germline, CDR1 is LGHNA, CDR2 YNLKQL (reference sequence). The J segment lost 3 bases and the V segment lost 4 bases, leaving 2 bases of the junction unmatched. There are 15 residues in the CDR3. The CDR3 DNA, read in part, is TGTGCCAGCAGCCCAGGGACAGGGGCCAACGAAAGATTATTT. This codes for CASSPGTGANERLF. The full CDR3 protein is CASSPGTGANERLFF.

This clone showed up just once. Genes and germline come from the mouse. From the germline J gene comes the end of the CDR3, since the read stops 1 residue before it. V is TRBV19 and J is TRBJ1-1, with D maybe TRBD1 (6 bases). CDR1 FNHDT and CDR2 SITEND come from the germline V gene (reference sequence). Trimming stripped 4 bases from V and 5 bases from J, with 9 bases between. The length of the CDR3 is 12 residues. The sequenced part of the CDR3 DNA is TGTGCCAGCAGTCCTCAGGGGACAGAAGTCTTC. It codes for CASSPQGTEVF. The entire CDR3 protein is CASSPQGTEVFF.

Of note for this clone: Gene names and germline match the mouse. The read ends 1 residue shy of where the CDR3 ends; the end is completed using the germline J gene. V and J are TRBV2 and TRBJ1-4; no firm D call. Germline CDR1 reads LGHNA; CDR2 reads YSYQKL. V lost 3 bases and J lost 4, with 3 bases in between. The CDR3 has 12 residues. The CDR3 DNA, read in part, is TGTGCCAGCAGCCAGCACAACGAAAGATTATTT. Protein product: CASSQHNERLF. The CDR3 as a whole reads CASSQHNERLFF.

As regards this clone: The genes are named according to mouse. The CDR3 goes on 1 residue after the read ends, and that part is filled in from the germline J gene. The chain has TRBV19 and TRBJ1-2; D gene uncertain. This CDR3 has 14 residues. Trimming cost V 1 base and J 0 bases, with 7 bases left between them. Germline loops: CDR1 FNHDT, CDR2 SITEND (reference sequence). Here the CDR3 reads CASSINIANSDYTF. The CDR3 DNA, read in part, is TGTGCCAGCAGTATAAACATTGCAAACTCCGACTACACC.

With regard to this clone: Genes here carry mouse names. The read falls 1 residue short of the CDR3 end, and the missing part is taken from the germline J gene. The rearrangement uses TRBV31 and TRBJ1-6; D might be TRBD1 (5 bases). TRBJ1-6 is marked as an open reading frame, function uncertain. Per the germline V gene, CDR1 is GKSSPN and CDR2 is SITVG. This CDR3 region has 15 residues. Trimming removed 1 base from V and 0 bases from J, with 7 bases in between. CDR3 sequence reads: CAWSRTHSYNSPLYF. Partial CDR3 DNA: TGTGCCTGGAGTCGGACACATTCCTATAATTCGCCCCTCTAC.

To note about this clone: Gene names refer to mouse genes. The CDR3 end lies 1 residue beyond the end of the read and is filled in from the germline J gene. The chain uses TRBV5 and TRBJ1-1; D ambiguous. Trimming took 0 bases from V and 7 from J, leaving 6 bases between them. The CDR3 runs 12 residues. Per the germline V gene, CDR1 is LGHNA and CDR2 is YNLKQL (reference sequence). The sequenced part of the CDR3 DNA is TGTGCCAGCAGCCAAGATAAAGGAGAAGTCTTC. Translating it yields CASSQDKGEVF. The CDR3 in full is CASSQDKGEVFF.

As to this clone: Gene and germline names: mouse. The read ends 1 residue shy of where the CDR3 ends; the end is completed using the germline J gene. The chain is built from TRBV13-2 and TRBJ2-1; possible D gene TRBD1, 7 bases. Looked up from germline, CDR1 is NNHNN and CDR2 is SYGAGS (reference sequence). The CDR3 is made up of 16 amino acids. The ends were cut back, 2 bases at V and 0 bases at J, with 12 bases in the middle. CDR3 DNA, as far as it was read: TGTGCCAGCGGTGAAGGCAGGGGGGTTAACTATGCTGAGCAGTTC. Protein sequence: CASGEGRGVNYAEQF. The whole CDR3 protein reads CASGEGRGVNYAEQFF.

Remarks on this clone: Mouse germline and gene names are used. The CDR3 reads CASSSEGGGAETLYF. The CDR3 bases that were read are TGTGCAAGCAGCTCGGAGGGGGGCGGTGCAGAAACGCTGTAT. The chain links TRBV16 to TRBJ2-3, with D possibly being TRBD2 (7 bases). The missing CDR3 end, 1 residue past where the read stops, is filled in from the germline J gene. V dropped 4 bases and J dropped 1 base, with 12 bases sitting between them. Germline-derived CDR1 and CDR2 are SGHSA and FRNQAP. The length of the CDR3 is 15 residues.

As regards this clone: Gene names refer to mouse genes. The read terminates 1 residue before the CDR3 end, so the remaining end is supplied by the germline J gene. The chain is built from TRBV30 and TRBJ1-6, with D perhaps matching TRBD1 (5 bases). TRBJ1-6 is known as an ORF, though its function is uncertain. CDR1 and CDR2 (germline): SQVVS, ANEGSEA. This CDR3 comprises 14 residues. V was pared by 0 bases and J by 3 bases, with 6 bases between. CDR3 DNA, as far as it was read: TGTAGTTCTAGAGACAGGGTCTATAATTCGCCCCTCTAC. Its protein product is CSSRDRVYNSPLY. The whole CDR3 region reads CSSRDRVYNSPLYF.

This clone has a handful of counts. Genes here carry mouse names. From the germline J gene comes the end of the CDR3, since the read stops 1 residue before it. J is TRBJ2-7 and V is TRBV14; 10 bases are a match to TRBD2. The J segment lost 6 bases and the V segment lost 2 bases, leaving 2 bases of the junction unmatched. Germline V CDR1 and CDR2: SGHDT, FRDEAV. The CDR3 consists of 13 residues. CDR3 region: CASSLDWGAEQYF. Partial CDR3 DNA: TGTGCCAGCAGTTTAGACTGGGGGGCTGAACAGTAC.

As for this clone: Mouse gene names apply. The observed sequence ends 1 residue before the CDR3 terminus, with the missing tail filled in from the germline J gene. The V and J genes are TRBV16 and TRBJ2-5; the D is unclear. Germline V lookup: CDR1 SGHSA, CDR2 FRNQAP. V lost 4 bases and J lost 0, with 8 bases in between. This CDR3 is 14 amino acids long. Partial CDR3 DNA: TGTGCAAGCAGCTCCCAGGAGAACCAAGACACCCAGTAC. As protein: CASSSQENQDTQY. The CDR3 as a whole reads CASSSQENQDTQYF.

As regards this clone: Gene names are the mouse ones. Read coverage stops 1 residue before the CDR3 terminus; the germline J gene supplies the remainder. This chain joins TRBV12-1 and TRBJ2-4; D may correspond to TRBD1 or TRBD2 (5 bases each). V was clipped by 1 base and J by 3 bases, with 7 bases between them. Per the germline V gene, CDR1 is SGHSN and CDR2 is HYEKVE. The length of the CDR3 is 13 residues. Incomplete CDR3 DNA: TGTGCCAGCTCTCTGGGGCCCCAAAACACCTTGTAC. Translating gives CASSLGPQNTLY. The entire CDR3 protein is CASSLGPQNTLYF. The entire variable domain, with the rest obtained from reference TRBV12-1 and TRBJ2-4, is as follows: DSGVVQSPRHIIKEKGGRSVLTCIPISGHSNVVWYQQTLGKELKFLIQHYEKVERDKGFLPSRFSVQQFDDYHSEMNMSALELEDSAMYFCASSLGPQNTLYFGAGTRLSVL.

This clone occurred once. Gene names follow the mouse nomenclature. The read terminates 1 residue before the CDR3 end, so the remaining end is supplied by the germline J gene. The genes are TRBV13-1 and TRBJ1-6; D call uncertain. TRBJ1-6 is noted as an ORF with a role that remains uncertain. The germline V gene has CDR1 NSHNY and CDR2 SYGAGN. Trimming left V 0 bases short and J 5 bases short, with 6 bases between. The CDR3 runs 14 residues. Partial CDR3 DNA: TGTGCCAGCAGTGATGAACAGAATAATTCGCCCCTCTAC. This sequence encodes CASSDEQNNSPLY. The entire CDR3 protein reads CASSDEQNNSPLYF.

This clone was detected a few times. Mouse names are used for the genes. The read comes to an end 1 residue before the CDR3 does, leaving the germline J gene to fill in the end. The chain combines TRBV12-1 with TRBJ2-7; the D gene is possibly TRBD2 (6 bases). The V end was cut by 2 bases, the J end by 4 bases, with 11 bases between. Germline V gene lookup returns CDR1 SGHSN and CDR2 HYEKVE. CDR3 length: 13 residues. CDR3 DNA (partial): TGTGCCAGCTCTCCCCGCTGGGGTTATGAACAGTAC. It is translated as CASSPRWGYEQY. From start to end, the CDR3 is CASSPRWGYEQYF.

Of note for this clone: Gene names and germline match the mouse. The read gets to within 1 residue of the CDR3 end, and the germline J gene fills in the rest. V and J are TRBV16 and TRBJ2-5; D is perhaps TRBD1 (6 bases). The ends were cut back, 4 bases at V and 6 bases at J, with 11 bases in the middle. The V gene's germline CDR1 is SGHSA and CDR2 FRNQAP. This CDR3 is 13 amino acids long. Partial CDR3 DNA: TGTGCAAGCAGCTCACGCAGGGGTGACACCCAGTAC. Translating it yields CASSSRRGDTQY. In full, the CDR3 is CASSSRRGDTQYF.

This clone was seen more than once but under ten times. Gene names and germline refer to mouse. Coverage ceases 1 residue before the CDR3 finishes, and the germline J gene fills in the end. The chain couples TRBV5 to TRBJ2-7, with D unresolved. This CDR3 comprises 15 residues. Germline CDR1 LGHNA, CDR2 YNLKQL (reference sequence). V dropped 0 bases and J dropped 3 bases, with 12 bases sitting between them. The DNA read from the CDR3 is TGTGCCAGCAGCCAAGATTGGCAGAATAACTATGAACAGTAC. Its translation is CASSQDWQNNYEQY. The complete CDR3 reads CASSQDWQNNYEQYF.